The clone carrying this TCR beta chain was counted between two and nine times. This specimen belongs to a study of shared T cell receptors in the human thymus. Per the germline V gene, CDR1 is SGHDT and CDR2 is YYEEEE. This CDR3 spans 12 amino acids. V was pared by 7 bases and J by 1 base, with 8 bases between. Generated by immunoSEQ multiplex PCR, the TCRdb table keeps only in-frame clones and is missing some. Counted here are about 660,000 clones, approximately 89% occurring once; the ten biggest clones make up under 0.01%. The data were also submitted as part of a second study, on human thymus T cells.

Material for sequencing was thymocytes. This TCR was sampled from a boy younger than two with a congenital heart defect. The chain joins TRBV5-6 to TRBJ1-1; D gene unclear. This CDR3 reads CASGRSNTEAFF. DNA for the CDR3: TGTGCCAGCGGCAGATCGAACACTGAAGCTTTCTTT. The whole variable domain, filled in from reference TRBV5-6 and TRBJ1-1, reads DAGVTQSPTHLIKTRGQQVTLRCSPKSGHDTVSWYQQALGQGPQFIFQYYEEEERQRGNFPDRFSGHQFPNYSSELNVNALLLGDSALYLCASGRSNTEAFFGQGTRLTVV.